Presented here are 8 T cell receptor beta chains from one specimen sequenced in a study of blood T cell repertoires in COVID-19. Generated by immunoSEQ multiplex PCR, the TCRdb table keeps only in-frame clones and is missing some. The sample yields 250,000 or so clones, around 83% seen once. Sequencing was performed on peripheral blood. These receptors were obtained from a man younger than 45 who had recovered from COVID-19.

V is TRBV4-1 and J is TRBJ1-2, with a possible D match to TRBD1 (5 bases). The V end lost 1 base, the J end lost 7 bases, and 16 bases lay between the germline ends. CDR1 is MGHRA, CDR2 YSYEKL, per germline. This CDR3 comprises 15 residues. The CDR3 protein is CASSQVTAASIGYTF. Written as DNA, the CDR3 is TGCGCCAGCAGCCAAGTGACAGCAGCGTCTATTGGCTACACCTTC.

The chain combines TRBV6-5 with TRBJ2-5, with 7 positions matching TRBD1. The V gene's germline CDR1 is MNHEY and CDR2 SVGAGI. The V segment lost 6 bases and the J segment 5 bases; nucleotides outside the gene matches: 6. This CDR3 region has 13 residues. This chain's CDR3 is CASSPTGIETQYF. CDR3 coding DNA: TGTGCCAGCAGCCCGACAGGGATTGAGACCCAGTACTTC.

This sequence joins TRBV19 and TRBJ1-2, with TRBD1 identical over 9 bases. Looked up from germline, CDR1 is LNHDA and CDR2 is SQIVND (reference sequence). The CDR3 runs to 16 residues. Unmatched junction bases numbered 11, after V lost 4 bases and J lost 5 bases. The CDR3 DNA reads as TGTGCCAGTAGTACCTTCGGGACAGGGTTTGCGTATGGCTACACCTTC. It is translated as CASSTFGTGFAYGYTF.

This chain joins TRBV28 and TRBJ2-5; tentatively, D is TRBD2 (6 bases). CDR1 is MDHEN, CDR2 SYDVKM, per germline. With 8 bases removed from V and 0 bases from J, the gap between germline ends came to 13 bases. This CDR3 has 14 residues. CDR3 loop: CASGGAVYQETQYF. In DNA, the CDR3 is TGTGCCAGCGGCGGGGCAGTGTACCAAGAGACCCAGTACTTC.

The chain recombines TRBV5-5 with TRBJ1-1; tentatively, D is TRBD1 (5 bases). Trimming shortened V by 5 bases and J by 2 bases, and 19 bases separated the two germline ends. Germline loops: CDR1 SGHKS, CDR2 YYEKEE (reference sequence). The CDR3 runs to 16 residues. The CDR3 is CASSYGWGGANTEAFF. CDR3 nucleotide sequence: TGTGCCAGCAGTTACGGGTGGGGAGGGGCCAACACTGAAGCTTTCTTT.

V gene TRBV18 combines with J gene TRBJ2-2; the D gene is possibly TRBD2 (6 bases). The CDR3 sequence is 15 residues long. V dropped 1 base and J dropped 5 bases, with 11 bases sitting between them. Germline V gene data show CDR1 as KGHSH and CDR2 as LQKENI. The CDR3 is CASSPQTGETGELFF. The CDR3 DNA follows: TGTGCCAGCTCACCACAGACGGGAGAGACCGGGGAGCTGTTTTTT.

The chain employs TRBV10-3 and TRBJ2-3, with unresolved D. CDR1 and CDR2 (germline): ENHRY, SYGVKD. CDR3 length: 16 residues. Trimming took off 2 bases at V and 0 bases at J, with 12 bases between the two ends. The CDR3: CAISEGVNPSTDTQYF. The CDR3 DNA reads TGTGCCATCAGTGAGGGAGTTAATCCAAGCACAGATACGCAGTATTTT.

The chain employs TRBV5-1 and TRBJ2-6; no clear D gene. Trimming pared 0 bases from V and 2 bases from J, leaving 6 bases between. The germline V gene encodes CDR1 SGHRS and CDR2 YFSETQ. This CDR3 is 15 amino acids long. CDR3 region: CASSLGATGANVLTF. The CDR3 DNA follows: TGCGCCAGCAGCTTGGGTGCTACTGGGGCCAACGTCCTGACTTTC.